The 29 T cell receptor beta chains below all came from one sample that was sequenced in a study of T cell clones after liver transplantation. This table comes from immunoSEQ multiplex PCR, and its TCRdb copy is limited to in-frame clones, with some not included. Of tens of thousands of clones listed, roughly nine tenths are singletons. Sequenced here: CD4+ T cells from blood, sampled before liver transplant. Receptors originate from a human donor who received a liver transplant.

The genes are TRBV11-2 and TRBJ1-1; D is uncertain. This CDR3 comprises 15 residues. V was cut by 3 bases and J by 3 bases, with 14 bases left in between. Germline CDR1 reads SGHAT; CDR2 reads FQNNGV. CDR3 sequence (DNA): TGTGCCAGCAGCTTCGAACAGTCCCGCGACACTGAAGCTTTCTTT. It translates to CASSFEQSRDTEAFF.

This chain joins TRBV4-3 and TRBJ1-1; D is perhaps TRBD1 (5 bases). Per germline, CDR1 LGHNA and CDR2 YSLEER. The CDR3 has 15 amino acids. Trimming removed 5 bases from V and 0 bases from J, with 13 bases in between. The CDR3 is CASSINRGVNTEAFF. CDR3 DNA: TGCGCCAGCAGCATAAACCGAGGGGTGAACACTGAAGCTTTCTTT.

J is TRBJ1-3 and V is TRBV5-4; 10 nucleotides match TRBD1. With 4 bases clipped from V and 8 bases from J, the junction kept 9 bases outside the gene matches. CDR1 and CDR2 (germline): SGHNT, YYREEE (reference sequence). The CDR3 spans 15 residues. CDR3 region: CASSVKGTGAYTIYF. The CDR3 coding sequence is TGTGCCAGCAGCGTTAAAGGGACAGGGGCCTACACCATATATTTT.

CDR3 region: CAWGTGQGNQPQHF. In DNA, the CDR3 is TGTGCCTGGGGGACAGGGCAGGGCAATCAGCCCCAGCATTTT. This rearrangement joins TRBV30 to TRBJ1-5, with TRBD1 matching over 9 bases. V lost 5 bases and J lost 2; bases outside the gene matches: 4. The CDR3 extends over 14 amino acids. From germline, CDR1 is GTSNPN and CDR2 SVGIG (reference sequence).

The chain has TRBV5-1 and TRBJ2-5, with 11 positions matching TRBD1. The trim removed 0 bases at V and 2 bases at J, leaving 6 bases unmatched. The CDR3 loop spans 17 amino acids. CDR1 is SGHRS and CDR2 is YFSETQ in the germline V gene. The CDR3 DNA sequence: TGCGCCAGCAGCTTGGCCGGGACAGGGGGAGGACAAGAGACCCAGTACTTC. It specifies CASSLAGTGGGQETQYF.

This chain connects TRBV4-2 to TRBJ2-3; 7 bases match TRBD1. V lost 0 bases to trimming and J lost 7 bases; unmatched junction nucleotides: 4. The germline V gene encodes CDR1 LGHNA and CDR2 YNFKEQ. This CDR3 contains 14 residues. This chain's CDR3 is CASSQESRGNTQYF. DNA of the CDR3: TGTGCCAGCAGCCAAGAAAGCAGGGGGAATACGCAGTATTTT.

The CDR3: CASSLEGTSGRQTQYF. CDR3 bases: TGTGCCAGCAGCTTAGAGGGGACTAGCGGGAGACAGACCCAGTACTTC. V and J are TRBV7-2 and TRBJ2-5; 14 bases map to TRBD2. The CDR3 extends over 16 amino acids. V dropped 1 base and J dropped 6; count of bases not matched to a gene: 4. CDR1 SGHTA and CDR2 FQGNSA come from the germline V gene.

This chain uses TRBV19 with TRBJ2-1; the match to TRBD2 covers 8 bases. The CDR3 totals 16 residues. Germline CDR1 LNHDA, CDR2 SQIVND (reference sequence). Trimming cost V 5 bases and J 2 bases; bases outside gene matches: 8. CDR3 region: CASSSGGTRPYNEQFF. The CDR3 DNA follows: TGTGCCAGTAGTTCCGGGGGGACTAGACCCTACAATGAGCAGTTCTTC.

Only one count was recorded for this clone. The rearrangement uses TRBV30 and TRBJ2-5, with a possible D match to TRBD2 (5 bases). CDR1 GTSNPN and CDR2 SVGIG come from the germline V gene (reference sequence). V was pared by 0 bases and J by 1 base, with 9 bases between. This CDR3 has 14 amino acids. The CDR3 DNA follows: TGTGCCTGGAGTGTACATGGGAGCCAAGAGACCCAGTACTTC. Translating gives CAWSVHGSQETQYF.

The CDR3 nucleotides read TGTGCCAGCAGCTTCGAGGCTTCTAACTATGGCTACACCTTC. This encodes CASSFEASNYGYTF. V gene TRBV7-8 combines with J gene TRBJ1-2, with no clear D. In germline, CDR1 is SGHVS, CDR2 FQNEAQ. The V end lost 3 bases, the J end lost 0 bases, and 8 bases lay between the germline ends. The CDR3 has 14 amino acids.

The chain employs TRBV6-6 and TRBJ2-6; no definite D call. V dropped 4 bases and J dropped 4 bases, with 8 bases sitting between them. This CDR3 has 14 residues. Germline loops: CDR1 MNHNY, CDR2 SVGAGI (reference sequence). In DNA form, the CDR3 reads TGTGCCAGCAGTTCCAACCGGGGGGCCAACGTCCTGACTTTC. Its translation is CASSSNRGANVLTF.

The V gene is TRBV19, the J gene TRBJ1-4; D is perhaps TRBD1 (5 bases). V lost 3 bases and J lost 8, with 16 bases in between. The CDR3 is 15 residues long. Germline V gene sequence: CDR1 LNHDA, CDR2 SQIVND (reference sequence). DNA for the CDR3: TGTGCCAGTAGTATCCCGGGGAGGGGAAACGAAAAACTGTTTTTT. Translation gives CASSIPGRGNEKLFF. Combining the CDR3 with reference TRBV19 and TRBJ1-4 gives the whole variable domain DGGITQSPKYLFRKEGQNVTLSCEQNLNHDAMYWYRQDPGQGLRLIYYSQIVNDFQKGDIAEGYSVSREKKESFPLTVTSAQKNPTAFYLCASSIPGRGNEKLFFGSGTQLSVL.

This clone came up a few times. The gene calls are TRBV29-1 and TRBJ2-1; 10 bases align to TRBD1. Trimming cost V 6 bases and J 1 base; bases outside gene matches: 6. The CDR3 extends over 15 amino acids. Germline loops: CDR1 SQVTM, CDR2 ANQGSEA. CDR3 in DNA: TGCAGCGTGGACAGGGGGTTAAGGTCCTACAATGAGCAGTTCTTC. Protein sequence: CSVDRGLRSYNEQFF.

CDR3 nucleotide sequence: TGTGCCATCACTAGCGGCTCCTACAATGAGCAGTTCTTC. Its protein is CAITSGSYNEQFF. The rearrangement links TRBV10-3 to TRBJ2-1, with TRBD2 matching 7 bases. Germline V gene data show CDR1 as ENHRY and CDR2 as SYGVKD. The length of the CDR3 is 13 residues. V trimming: 7 bases; J trimming: 0 bases; junction bases outside the gene matches: 0.

Written as DNA, the CDR3 is TGTGCCATAGCCCGGCTAGCGGGGGACAATGAGCAGTTCTTC. Its protein is CAIARLAGDNEQFF. The gene calls are TRBV28 and TRBJ2-1, with TRBD2 matching over 10 bases. The V gene end was trimmed by 10 bases and the J gene end by 5 bases; junction bases not matched to a gene: 8. CDR1 and CDR2 (germline): MDHEN, SYDVKM. This CDR3 has 14 residues.

The chain uses TRBV5-1 and TRBJ2-7, with 11 positions matching TRBD2. The CDR3 totals 16 residues. The V and J ends lost 5 bases and 0 bases, in that order; junction bases with no gene match: 7. Germline assignment: CDR1 SGHRS and CDR2 YFSETQ. This CDR3 is CASRGATSGTSYEQYF. The DNA for the CDR3 is TGCGCCAGCAGAGGGGCGACTAGCGGGACCTCCTACGAGCAGTACTTC.

J is TRBJ1-2 and V is TRBV13; 7 positions match TRBD1. CDR1 is PRHDT, CDR2 FYEKMQ, per germline (reference sequence). V was clipped by 4 bases and J by 8 bases; unmatched bases: 13. The CDR3 has 15 residues. CDR3 DNA: TGTGCCAGCAGCTCCCGACAGGGCTCCCTAGGAGGCTACACCTTC. This translates into CASSSRQGSLGGYTF.

The rearrangement joins TRBV9 to TRBJ2-3, with TRBD1 matching over 9 bases. Germline CDR1 and CDR2: SGDLS and YYNGEE. There are 14 residues in the CDR3. The V gene end was trimmed by 4 bases and the J gene end by 9 bases; junction bases not matched to a gene: 9. This CDR3 is CASSTPGQGYTQYF. The CDR3 bases are TGTGCCAGCAGCACCCCGGGACAGGGATACACGCAGTATTTT.

This clone was observed once. The rearrangement uses TRBV15 and TRBJ2-5, with D uncertain. In germline, CDR1 is LNHNV, CDR2 YYDKDF (reference sequence). V was pared by 0 bases and J by 5 bases, with 13 bases between. The CDR3 extends over 15 amino acids. The CDR3 here is CATSREIGFLETQYF. The DNA for the CDR3 is TGTGCCACCAGCAGAGAGATAGGATTTTTGGAGACCCAGTACTTC.

In its sample, this clone was seen once. V and J are TRBV19 and TRBJ1-5; no definite D call. The germline CDR1 and CDR2 sequences are LNHDA and SQIVND (reference sequence). V gave up 1 base and J gave up 5 bases, with 3 bases separating them. This CDR3 spans 12 amino acids. The CDR3 DNA sequence: TGTGCCAGTAGTATAGTTGATCAGCCCCAGCATTTT. The encoded protein is CASSIVDQPQHF. Together with reference TRBV19 and TRBJ1-5, the CDR3 gives the full variable domain: DGGITQSPKYLFRKEGQNVTLSCEQNLNHDAMYWYRQDPGQGLRLIYYSQIVNDFQKGDIAEGYSVSREKKESFPLTVTSAQKNPTAFYLCASSIVDQPQHFGDGTRLSIL.

Only a few counts were recorded for this clone. The CDR3 DNA follows: TGTGCCAGCAGCCAGGGGCGGGTCACTGAAGCTTTCTTT. It yields the protein CASSQGRVTEAFF. J is TRBJ1-1 and V is TRBV7-2; a weak D match, TRBD1 (6 bases). The length of the CDR3 is 13 residues. Germline lookup yields CDR1 SGHTA and CDR2 FQGNSA. Trimming took off 5 bases at V and 4 bases at J, with 11 bases between the two ends.

The chain carries TRBV5-1 and TRBJ2-7; 7 positions match TRBD1. V lost 1 base and J lost 1; bases outside the gene matches: 5. Germline CDR1 reads SGHRS; CDR2 reads YFSETQ. The CDR3 is made up of 15 amino acids. This CDR3 is CASSLSWDRSYEQYF. The CDR3 DNA reads as TGCGCCAGCAGCTTGTCCTGGGACAGATCCTACGAGCAGTACTTC.

The V call is TRBV7-6, the J call TRBJ2-1; tentative D call: TRBD2 (6 bases). The germline V and J ends were trimmed by 5 bases and 10 bases, with 24 bases remaining between them. The CDR3 sequence is 16 residues long. Per germline, CDR1 SGHVS and CDR2 FNYEAQ. The CDR3 DNA is TGTGCCAGCAGCCCAGCGAGCGGGTCGGGAGTAGGAGAGCAGTTCTTC. It translates to CASSPASGSGVGEQFF.

The chain recombines TRBV28 with TRBJ1-2, with D tentatively TRBD1 (5 bases). V shed 8 bases and J shed 3 bases, with 19 bases lying between them. This CDR3 comprises 15 residues. Per germline, CDR1 MDHEN and CDR2 SYDVKM. This chain's CDR3 is CASGDLGRYYYGYTF. CDR3 in DNA: TGTGCCAGCGGTGATCTGGGACGCTATTACTATGGCTACACCTTC.

The chain recombines TRBV2 with TRBJ2-3, with D perhaps matching TRBD1 (5 bases). Germline V gene data show CDR1 as SNHLY and CDR2 as FYNNEI. Trimming left V 2 bases short and J 3 bases short, with 15 bases between. The CDR3 runs to 16 residues. The CDR3 loop is CASSEWGRSRTDTQYF. CDR3 nucleotide sequence: TGTGCCAGCAGTGAATGGGGCAGGAGTAGAACAGATACGCAGTATTTT. Looking up the rest from reference TRBV2 and TRBJ2-3 gives the full variable domain: EPEVTQTPSHQVTQMGQEVILRCVPISNHLYFYWYRQILGQKVEFLVSFYNNEISEKSEIFDDQFSVERPDGSNFTLKIRSTKLEDSAMYFCASSEWGRSRTDTQYFGPGTRLTVL.

The chain joins TRBV9 to TRBJ2-2, with D possibly matching TRBD2 (6 bases). V lost 0 bases, J lost 1 base, and 10 bases lay in between. Germline CDR1 is SGDLS and CDR2 is YYNGEE. CDR3 length: 16 amino acids. The CDR3 loop is CASSVGIAENTGELFF. The DNA for the CDR3 is TGTGCCAGCAGCGTAGGAATAGCGGAGAACACCGGGGAGCTGTTTTTT.

The rearrangement joins TRBV6-5 to TRBJ2-5, with 7 nucleotides matching TRBD2. J lost 6 bases, V lost 0 bases, and 10 bases had no gene match. The CDR3 runs 16 residues. The V gene's germline CDR1 is MNHEY and CDR2 SVGAGI. The CDR3 reads CASSYSWEGNAQTQYF. The CDR3 coding sequence is TGTGCCAGCAGTTACTCGTGGGAGGGGAACGCACAGACCCAGTACTTC.

The V call is TRBV7-2, the J call TRBJ2-1; 10 nucleotides line up with TRBD2. The V and J ends lost 5 bases and 6 bases, in that order; junction bases with no gene match: 4. The CDR3 loop spans 14 amino acids. Germline lookup yields CDR1 SGHTA and CDR2 FQGNSA. This CDR3 is CASSTRTSGNEQFF. In DNA, the CDR3 is TGTGCCAGCAGCACAAGGACTAGCGGCAATGAGCAGTTCTTC.

V is TRBV7-9 and J is TRBJ2-5, with D perhaps matching TRBD2 (5 bases). CDR1 is SEHNR and CDR2 is FQNEAQ in the germline V gene (reference sequence). The V gene lost 8 bases and the J gene lost 1 base, with 14 bases spanning the gap. The CDR3 contains 14 residues. CDR3 bases: TGTGCCAGCCATCACGCGGGTATCCAAGAGACCCAGTACTTC. Translating gives CASHHAGIQETQYF.